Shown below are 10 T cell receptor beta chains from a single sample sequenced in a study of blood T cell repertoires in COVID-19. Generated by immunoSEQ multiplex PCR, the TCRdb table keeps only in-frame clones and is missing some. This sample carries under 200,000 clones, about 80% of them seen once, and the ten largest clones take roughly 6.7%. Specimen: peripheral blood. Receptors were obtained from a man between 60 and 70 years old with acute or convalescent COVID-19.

DNA for the CDR3: TGTGCCAGCAGTTTACTGGTGGGAGGCCTCTACGAGCAGTACTTC. Translated: CASSLLVGGLYEQYF. V and J are TRBV27 and TRBJ2-7; a weak D match, TRBD2 (6 bases). The V end lost 2 bases, the J end lost 3 bases, and 14 bases lay between the germline ends. The CDR3 runs 15 residues. Per germline, CDR1 MNHEY and CDR2 SMNVEV (reference sequence).

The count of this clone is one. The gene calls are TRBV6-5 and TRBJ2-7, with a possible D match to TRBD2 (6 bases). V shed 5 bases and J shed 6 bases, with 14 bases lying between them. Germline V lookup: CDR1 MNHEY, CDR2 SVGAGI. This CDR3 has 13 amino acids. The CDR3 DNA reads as TGTGCCAGCAGTCCCGGGGGACCCCGCGAGCAGTACTTC. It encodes CASSPGGPREQYF.

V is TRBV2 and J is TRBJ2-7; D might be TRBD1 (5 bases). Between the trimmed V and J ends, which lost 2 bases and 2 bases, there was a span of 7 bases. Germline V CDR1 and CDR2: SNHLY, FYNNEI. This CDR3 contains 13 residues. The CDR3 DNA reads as TGTGCCAGCAGTGAATCAGGGACCTACGAGCAGTACTTC. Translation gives CASSESGTYEQYF. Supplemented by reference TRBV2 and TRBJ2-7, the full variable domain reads EPEVTQTPSHQVTQMGQEVILRCVPISNHLYFYWYRQILGQKVEFLVSFYNNEISEKSEIFDDQFSVERPDGSNFTLKIRSTKLEDSAMYFCASSESGTYEQYFGPGTRLTVT.

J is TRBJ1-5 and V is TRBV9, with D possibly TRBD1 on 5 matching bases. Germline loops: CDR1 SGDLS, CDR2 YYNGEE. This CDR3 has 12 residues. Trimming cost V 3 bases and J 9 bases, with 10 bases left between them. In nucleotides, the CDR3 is TGTGCCAGCAGCGGGACATCGGGGCCCCAGCATTTT. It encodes CASSGTSGPQHF.

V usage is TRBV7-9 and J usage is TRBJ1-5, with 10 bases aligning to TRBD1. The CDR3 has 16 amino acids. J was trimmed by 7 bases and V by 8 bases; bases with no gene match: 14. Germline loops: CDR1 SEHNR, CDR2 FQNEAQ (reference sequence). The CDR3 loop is CASASSGQGSHQPQHF. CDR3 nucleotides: TGTGCCAGCGCATCATCGGGACAGGGGAGTCACCAGCCCCAGCATTTT.

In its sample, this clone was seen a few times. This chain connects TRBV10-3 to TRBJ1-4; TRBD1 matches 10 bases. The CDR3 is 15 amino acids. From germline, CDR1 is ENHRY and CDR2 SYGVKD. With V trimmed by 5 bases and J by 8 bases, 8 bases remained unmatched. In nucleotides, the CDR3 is TGTGCCATCAGTACCCCGACAGGGGGCAGGGAAAAACTGTTTTTT. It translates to CAISTPTGGREKLFF.

The CDR3: CASSSGTSEETQYF. The CDR3 bases are TGTGCCAGCAGCAGCGGGACTAGCGAAGAGACCCAGTACTTC. The chain recombines TRBV5-6 with TRBJ2-5, with 10 bases that match TRBD2. J lost 3 bases, V lost 4 bases, and 3 bases had no gene match. This CDR3 contains 14 residues. Per germline, CDR1 SGHDT and CDR2 YYEEEE.

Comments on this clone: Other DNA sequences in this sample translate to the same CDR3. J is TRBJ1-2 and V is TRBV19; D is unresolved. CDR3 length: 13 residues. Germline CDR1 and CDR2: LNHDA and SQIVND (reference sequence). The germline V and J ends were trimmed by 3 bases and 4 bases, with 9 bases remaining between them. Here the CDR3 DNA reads TGTGCCAGTAGTATTACTGGTTCCTATGGCTACACCTTC. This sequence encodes CASSITGSYGYTF. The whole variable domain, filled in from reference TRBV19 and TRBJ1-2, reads DGGITQSPKYLFRKEGQNVTLSCEQNLNHDAMYWYRQDPGQGLRLIYYSQIVNDFQKGDIAEGYSVSREKKESFPLTVTSAQKNPTAFYLCASSITGSYGYTFGSGTRLTVV.

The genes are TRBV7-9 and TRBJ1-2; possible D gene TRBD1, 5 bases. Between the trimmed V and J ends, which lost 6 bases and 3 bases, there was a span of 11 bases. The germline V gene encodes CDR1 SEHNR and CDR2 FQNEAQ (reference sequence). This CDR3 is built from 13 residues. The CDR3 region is CASSFGQDYGYTF. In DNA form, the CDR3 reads TGTGCCAGCAGTTTTGGACAAGACTATGGCTACACCTTC.

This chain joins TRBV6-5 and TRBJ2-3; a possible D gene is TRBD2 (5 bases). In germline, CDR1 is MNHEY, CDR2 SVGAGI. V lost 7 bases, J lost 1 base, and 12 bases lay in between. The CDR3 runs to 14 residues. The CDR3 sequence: CASILSGGTDTQYF. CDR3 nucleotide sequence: TGTGCCAGCATTTTAAGCGGTGGCACAGATACGCAGTATTTT.